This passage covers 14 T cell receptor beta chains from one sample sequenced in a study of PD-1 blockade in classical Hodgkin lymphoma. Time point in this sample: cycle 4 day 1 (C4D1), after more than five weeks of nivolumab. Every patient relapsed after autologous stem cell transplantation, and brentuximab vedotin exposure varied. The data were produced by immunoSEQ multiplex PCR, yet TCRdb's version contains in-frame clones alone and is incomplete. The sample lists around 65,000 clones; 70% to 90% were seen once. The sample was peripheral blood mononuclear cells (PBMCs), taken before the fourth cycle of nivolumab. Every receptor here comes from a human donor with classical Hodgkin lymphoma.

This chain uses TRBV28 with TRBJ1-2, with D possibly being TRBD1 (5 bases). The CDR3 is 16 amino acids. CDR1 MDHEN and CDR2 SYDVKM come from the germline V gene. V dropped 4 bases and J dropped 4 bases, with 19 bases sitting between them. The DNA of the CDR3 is TGTGCCAGCAGTTCCTTGGCGGGCAGGGCCGCCTATGGCTACACCTTC. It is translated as CASSSLAGRAAYGYTF.

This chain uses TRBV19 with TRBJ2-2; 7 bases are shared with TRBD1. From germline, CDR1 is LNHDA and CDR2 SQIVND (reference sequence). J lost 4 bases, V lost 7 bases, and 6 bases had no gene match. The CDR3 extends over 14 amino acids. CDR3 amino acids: CASKVAGGTGELFF. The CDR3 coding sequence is TGTGCCAGTAAGGTAGCAGGGGGCACCGGGGAGCTGTTTTTT.

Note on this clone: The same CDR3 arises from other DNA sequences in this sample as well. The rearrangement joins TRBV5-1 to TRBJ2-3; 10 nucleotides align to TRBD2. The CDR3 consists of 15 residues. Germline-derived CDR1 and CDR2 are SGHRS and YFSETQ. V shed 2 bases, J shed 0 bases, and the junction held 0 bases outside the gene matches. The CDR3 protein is CASSLAGGSTDTQYF. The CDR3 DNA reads TGCGCCAGCAGCTTAGCGGGGGGGAGCACAGATACGCAGTATTTT.

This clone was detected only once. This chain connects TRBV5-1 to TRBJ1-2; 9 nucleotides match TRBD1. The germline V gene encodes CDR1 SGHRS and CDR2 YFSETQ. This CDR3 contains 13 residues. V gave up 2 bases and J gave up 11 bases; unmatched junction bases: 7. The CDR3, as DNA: TGCGCCAGCAGCTTCCTCCAAGGACAGGGGTACACCTTC. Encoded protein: CASSFLQGQGYTF.

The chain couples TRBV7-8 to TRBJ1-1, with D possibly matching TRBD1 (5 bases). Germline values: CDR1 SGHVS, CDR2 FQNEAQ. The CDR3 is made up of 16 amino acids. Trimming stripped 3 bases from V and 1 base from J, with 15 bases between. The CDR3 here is CASSLGHGQKNTEAFF. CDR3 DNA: TGTGCCAGCAGCTTGGGGCATGGGCAGAAGAACACTGAAGCTTTCTTT.

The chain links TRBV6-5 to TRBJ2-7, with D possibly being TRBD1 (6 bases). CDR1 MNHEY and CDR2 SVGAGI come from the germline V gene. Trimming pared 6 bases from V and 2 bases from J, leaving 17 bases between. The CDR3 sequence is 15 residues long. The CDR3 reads CASRMTGLNPYEQYF. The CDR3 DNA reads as TGTGCCAGCAGAATGACAGGCCTGAATCCCTACGAGCAGTACTTC.

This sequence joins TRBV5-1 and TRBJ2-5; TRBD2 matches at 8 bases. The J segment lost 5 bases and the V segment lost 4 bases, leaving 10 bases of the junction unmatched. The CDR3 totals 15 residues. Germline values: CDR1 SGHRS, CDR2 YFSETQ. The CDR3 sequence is CASSPGGFLSETQYF. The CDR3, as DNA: TGCGCCAGCAGCCCGGGGGGGTTTCTATCGGAGACCCAGTACTTC.

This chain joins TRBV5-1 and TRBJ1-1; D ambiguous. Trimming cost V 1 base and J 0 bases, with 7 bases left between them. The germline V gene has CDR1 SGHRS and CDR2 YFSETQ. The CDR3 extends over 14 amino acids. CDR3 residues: CASSLSTVNTEAFF. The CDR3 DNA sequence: TGCGCCAGCAGCTTGTCTACTGTGAACACTGAAGCTTTCTTT.

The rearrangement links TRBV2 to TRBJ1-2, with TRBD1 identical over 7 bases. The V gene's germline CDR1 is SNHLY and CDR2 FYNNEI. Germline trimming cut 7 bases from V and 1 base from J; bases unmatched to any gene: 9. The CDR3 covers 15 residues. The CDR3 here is CASTRQGGNNYGYTF. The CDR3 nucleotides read TGTGCCAGCACACGTCAGGGGGGAAATAACTATGGCTACACCTTC.

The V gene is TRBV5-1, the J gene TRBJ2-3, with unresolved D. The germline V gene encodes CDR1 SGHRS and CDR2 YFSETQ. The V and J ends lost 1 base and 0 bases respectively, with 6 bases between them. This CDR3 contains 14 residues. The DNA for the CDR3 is TGCGCCAGCAGCTTGTTAGGGAGCACAGATACGCAGTATTTT. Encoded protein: CASSLLGSTDTQYF. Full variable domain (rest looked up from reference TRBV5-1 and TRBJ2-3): KAGVTQTPRYLIKTRGQQVTLSCSPISGHRSVSWYQQTPGQGLQFLFEYFSETQRNKGNFPGRFSGRQFSNSRSEMNVSTLELGDSALYLCASSLLGSTDTQYFGPGTRLTVL.

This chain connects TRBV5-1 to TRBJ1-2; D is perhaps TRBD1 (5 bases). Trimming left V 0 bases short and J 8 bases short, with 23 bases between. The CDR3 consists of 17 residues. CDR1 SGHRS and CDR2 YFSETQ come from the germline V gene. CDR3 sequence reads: CASSLVTPGGSQAGYTF. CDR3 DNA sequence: TGCGCCAGCAGCTTGGTAACCCCTGGGGGATCCCAAGCCGGCTACACCTTC.

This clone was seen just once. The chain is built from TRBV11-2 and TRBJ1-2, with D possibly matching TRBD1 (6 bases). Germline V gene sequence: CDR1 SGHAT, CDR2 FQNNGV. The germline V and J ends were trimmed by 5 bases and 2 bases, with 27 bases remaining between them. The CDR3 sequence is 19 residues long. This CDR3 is CASSPPPRDTETLNYGYTF. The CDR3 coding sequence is TGTGCCAGCAGCCCCCCCCCACGGGACACCGAGACGTTGAACTATGGCTACACCTTC. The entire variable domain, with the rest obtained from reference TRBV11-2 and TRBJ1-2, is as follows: EAGVAQSPRYKIIEKRQSVAFWCNPISGHATLYWYQQILGQGPKLLIQFQNNGVVDDSQLPKDRFSAERLKGVDSTLKIQPAKLEDSAVYLCASSPPPRDTETLNYGYTFGSGTRLTVV.

The CDR3 DNA is TGCGCCAGCAGCCAAGATTGGGCGGGGTGGGACACCATATATTTT. This gives the protein CASSQDWAGWDTIYF. This chain uses TRBV4-1 with TRBJ1-3; D is unclear. CDR1 and CDR2 (germline): MGHRA, YSYEKL. Trimming took 0 bases from V and 8 from J, leaving 14 bases between them. CDR3 length equals 15 residues.

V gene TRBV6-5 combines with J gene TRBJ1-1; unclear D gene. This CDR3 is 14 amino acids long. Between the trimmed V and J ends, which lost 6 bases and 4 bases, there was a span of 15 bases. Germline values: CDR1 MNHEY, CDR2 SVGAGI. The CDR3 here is CASRVGGGGTEAFF. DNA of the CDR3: TGTGCCAGCAGGGTAGGTGGAGGAGGCACTGAAGCTTTCTTT.